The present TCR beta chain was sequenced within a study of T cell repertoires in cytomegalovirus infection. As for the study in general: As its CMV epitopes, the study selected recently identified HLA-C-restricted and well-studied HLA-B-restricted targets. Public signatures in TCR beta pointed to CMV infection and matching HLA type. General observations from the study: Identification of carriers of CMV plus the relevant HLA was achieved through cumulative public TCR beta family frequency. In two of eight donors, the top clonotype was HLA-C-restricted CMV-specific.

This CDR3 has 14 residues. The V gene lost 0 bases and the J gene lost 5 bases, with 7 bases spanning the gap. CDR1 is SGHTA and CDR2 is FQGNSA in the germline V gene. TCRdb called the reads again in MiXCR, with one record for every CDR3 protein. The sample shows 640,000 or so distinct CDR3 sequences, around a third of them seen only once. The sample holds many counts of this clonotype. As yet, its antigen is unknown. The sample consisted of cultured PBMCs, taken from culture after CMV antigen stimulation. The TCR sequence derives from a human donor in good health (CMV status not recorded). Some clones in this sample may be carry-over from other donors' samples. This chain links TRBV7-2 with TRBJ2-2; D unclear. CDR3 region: CASSLAHGTGELFF. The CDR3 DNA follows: TGTGCCAGCAGCTTAGCGCACGGGACCGGGGAGCTGTTTTTT.